Listed here is a single T cell receptor beta chain. Its antigen is not identified. This sample is part of a study of OX40 agonist ivuxolimab in advanced cancers. The overall study: It was permissible to have had prior anti-PD-1, anti-PD-L1 or anti-CTLA-4 therapy, and around 43% had some. Study-wide results and limits: Doses of 0.1 to 3.0 mg/kg were accompanied by clonal expansion of CD4+ and CD8+ blood T cells by week 6.

Trimming removed 2 bases from V and 3 bases from J; junction bases left unmatched: 3. The germline gives CDR1 KGHSH, CDR2 LQKENI. There are 15 residues in the CDR3. The repertoire was sequenced with immunoSEQ multiplex PCR; TCRdb's copy has only in-frame clones and lacks some. The sample lists about 73,000 clones; just over 85% were seen once. V usage is TRBV18 and J usage is TRBJ1-3; TRBD1 aligns across 8 bases. Source: CD4+ or CD8+ T cells sorted from blood, taken in a trial of the OX40 agonist ivuxolimab. This clonotype originated in an adult with an advanced solid tumor such as melanoma, head and neck, liver or kidney cancer. CDR3 in DNA: TGTGCCAGCTCACCAGTTGACAGGGGTGGAAACACCATATATTTT. Translated: CASSPVDRGGNTIYF.